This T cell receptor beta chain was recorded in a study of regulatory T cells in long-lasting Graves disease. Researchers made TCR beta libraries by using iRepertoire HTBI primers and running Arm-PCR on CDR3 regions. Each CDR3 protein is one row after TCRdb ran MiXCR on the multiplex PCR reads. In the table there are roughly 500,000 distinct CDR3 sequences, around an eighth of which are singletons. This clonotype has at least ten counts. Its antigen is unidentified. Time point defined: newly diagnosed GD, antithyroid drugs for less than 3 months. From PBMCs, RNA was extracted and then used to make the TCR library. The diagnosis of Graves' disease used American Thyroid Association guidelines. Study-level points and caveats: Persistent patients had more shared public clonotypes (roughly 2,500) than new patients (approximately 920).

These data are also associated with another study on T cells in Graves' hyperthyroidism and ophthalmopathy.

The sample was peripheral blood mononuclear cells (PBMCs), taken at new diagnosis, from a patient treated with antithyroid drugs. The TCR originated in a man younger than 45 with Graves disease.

The CDR3 bases are TGTGCCAGCAGTTACGACGGGAGTTCCTACAATGAGCAGTTCTTC. It encodes CASSYDGSSYNEQFF. The chain has TRBV6-2 or TRBV6-3 and TRBJ2-1; possibly TRBD2 for D (6 bases). Per the germline V gene, CDR1 is MNHEY and CDR2 is SVGEGT. Trimming pared 2 bases from V and 1 base from J, leaving 9 bases between. This CDR3 comprises 15 residues.